These 13 T cell receptor beta chains share one sample of origin, sequenced in a study of blood T cell repertoires in COVID-19. Here immunoSEQ multiplex PCR was the method, and the copy in TCRdb shows in-frame clones only, minus some. The sample has about 70,000 clones; approximately 89% are singletons. Sequenced material: peripheral blood. All receptors derive from a woman in her 70s with acute or convalescent COVID-19.

The rearrangement uses TRBV7-3 and TRBJ2-3; possible D gene TRBD1, 5 bases. V gave up 6 bases and J gave up 0 bases, with 13 bases separating them. This CDR3 has 15 residues. Germline V CDR1 and CDR2: SGHTA, FQGTGA. This CDR3 is CASSPIGASTDTQYF. Here the CDR3 DNA reads TGTGCCAGCAGTCCGATAGGGGCAAGCACAGATACGCAGTATTTT.

The rearrangement joins TRBV5-1 to TRBJ1-3; the match to TRBD1 covers 7 bases. The CDR3 runs 15 residues. From germline, CDR1 is SGHRS and CDR2 YFSETQ. After removal of 0 bases from V and 0 bases from J, the junction contained 0 bases not matched to a gene. This CDR3 is CASSLGDSSGNTIYF. Here the CDR3 DNA reads TGCGCCAGCAGCTTGGGGGACAGCTCTGGAAACACCATATATTTT.

The gene calls are TRBV5-6 and TRBJ2-7; TRBD1 is a possible D gene (6 bases). CDR3 length: 13 amino acids. V was shortened by 3 bases and J by 2 bases, with 9 bases between the two germline ends. The germline V gene has CDR1 SGHDT and CDR2 YYEEEE. The CDR3 region has the DNA TGTGCCAGCAGCTCTAGGGGGACCTACGAGCAGTACTTC. This gives the protein CASSSRGTYEQYF.

The CDR3 loop reads CAWSVRGVSAYEQYF. The CDR3 nucleotides are TGTGCCTGGAGTGTACGCGGGGTTAGTGCCTACGAGCAGTACTTC. V usage is TRBV30 and J usage is TRBJ2-7; a weak D match, TRBD2 (6 bases). Germline lookup yields CDR1 GTSNPN and CDR2 SVGIG (reference sequence). Trimming pared 0 bases from V and 2 bases from J, leaving 14 bases between. This CDR3 contains 15 residues.

The V gene is TRBV28, the J gene TRBJ1-5; D possibly corresponds to TRBD1 (6 bases). CDR3 length equals 14 residues. Per germline, CDR1 MDHEN and CDR2 SYDVKM. Deletions cut 6 bases from V and 2 bases from J, with 11 bases between. The CDR3: CASSPQGGNQPQHF. The CDR3 region has the DNA TGTGCCAGCAGCCCACAGGGTGGCAATCAGCCCCAGCATTTT.

The rearrangement uses TRBV4-2 and TRBJ2-5; 11 positions match TRBD2. Germline loops: CDR1 LGHNA, CDR2 YNFKEQ. CDR3 length equals 18 residues. V shed 1 base, J shed 1 base, and the junction held 8 bases outside the gene matches. The CDR3 DNA sequence: TGTGCCAGCAGCCAAGCCCCACTAGCGGGAGCCACCCAAGAGACCCAGTACTTC. Its translation is CASSQAPLAGATQETQYF.

A note on this clone: One end of the junction does not line up with germline, which may come from a read error. The chain is built from TRBV11-1 and TRBJ2-7, with TRBD2 identical over 10 bases. Looked up from germline, CDR1 is SGHAT and CDR2 is FQDESV (reference sequence). CDR3 size: 14 residues. The CDR3 region is CASSLAGALYEQYF. The CDR3 region has the DNA TGTGCCAGCAGCCTAGCGGGAGCGTTGTACGAGCAGTACTTC.

The chain has TRBV5-6 and TRBJ1-5, with a tentative D call TRBD1 (5 bases). Germline V gene sequence: CDR1 SGHDT, CDR2 YYEEEE. This CDR3 has 13 residues. With 1 base removed from V and 6 bases from J, the gap between germline ends came to 8 bases. The DNA for the CDR3 is TGTGCCAGCAGCTTGCGGGGGAGTCAGCCCCAGCATTTT. Protein: CASSLRGSQPQHF.

The chain joins TRBV5-5 to TRBJ1-2, with TRBD1 matching over 7 bases. The CDR3 totals 16 residues. The germline CDR1 and CDR2 sequences are SGHKS and YYEKEE (reference sequence). The J segment lost 2 bases and the V segment lost 4 bases, leaving 11 bases of the junction unmatched. The CDR3 DNA is TGTGCCAGCAGCCCCAATTACAGGGGCGAGAACTATGGCTACACCTTC. The encoded protein is CASSPNYRGENYGYTF.

This clone has only a few counts. This sequence joins TRBV29-1 and TRBJ1-1; D call uncertain. Germline CDR1 SQVTM, CDR2 ANQGSEA. This CDR3 contains 11 residues. V was trimmed by 4 bases and J by 3 bases, leaving 6 bases between them. CDR3 coding DNA: TGCAGCGTTGGCGGGTACACTGAAGCTTTCTTT. Translating it yields CSVGGYTEAFF.

This clone was seen only a few times. The V and J genes are TRBV11-3 and TRBJ2-3; 7 bases are a match to TRBD2. The CDR3 contains 13 residues. In germline, CDR1 is SGHNT, CDR2 YENEEA. V gave up 8 bases and J gave up 5 bases; unmatched junction bases: 7. CDR3 coding DNA: TGTGCCAGCGCCGGGGGAGGGAGAGATACGCAGTATTTT. Amino acid sequence: CASAGGGRDTQYF.

This chain connects TRBV5-6 to TRBJ2-3, with TRBD2 matching 7 bases. Per the germline V gene, CDR1 is SGHDT and CDR2 is YYEEEE. V trimming: 4 bases; J trimming: 0 bases; junction bases outside the gene matches: 5. The CDR3 sequence is 15 residues long. The DNA for the CDR3 is TGTGCCAGCAGCCAGCTAGCGGCAAGCACAGATACGCAGTATTTT. Amino acid sequence: CASSQLAASTDTQYF.

The rearrangement uses TRBV27 and TRBJ1-1; perhaps TRBD1 as D (5 bases). Germline CDR1 MNHEY, CDR2 SMNVEV (reference sequence). Deletions cut 2 bases from V and 0 bases from J, with 19 bases between. This CDR3 region has 18 residues. Here the CDR3 DNA reads TGTGCCAGCAGTTTAAGGGGCCCCGGAGGGGCACTGAACACTGAAGCTTTCTTT. Translated: CASSLRGPGGALNTEAFF.